The rows below give T cell receptor beta chains drawn from one sample of a study of shared clonotypes between healthy human individuals. Clones were sequenced by immunoSEQ multiplex PCR, and TCRdb holds only the in-frame ones, with some missing. The profile shows more than 1,200,000 clones, approximately 98.5% of them singletons. Sequenced material: naive CD4+ T cells sorted from blood. The receptors were sampled from a man aged 30-40 years in good health. Each CDR3 is given with its conserved first and last residue. The D gene is left open where the match is weak. Clone size is shown for a subset of rows, as once, few, many or a class of expanded clone.

V gene	J gene	D gene	clone size	CDR3 DNA	CDR3 protein
TRBV10-2	TRBJ2-3	.	.	TGCGCCAGCAGTGAGTCGACAGATACGCAGTATTTT	CASSESTDTQYF
TRBV27	TRBJ2-5	.	.	TGTGCCAGCAGTTTAACCCTGGACAGCTTGCGGGAGACCCAGTACTTC	CASSLTLDSLRETQYF
TRBV2	TRBJ1-4	.	.	TGTGCCAGCAGTGAATACGCAACTAATGAAAAACTGTTTTTT	CASSEYATNEKLFF
TRBV5-5	TRBJ1-5	.	once	TGTGCCAGCAGCCCCGGCCCGACAGTCAATCAGCCCCAGCATTTT	CASSPGPTVNQPQHF
TRBV11-2	TRBJ2-7	.	.	TGTGCCAGCAGCTTAGTTCTAGCCGTTTCCTACGAGCAGTACTTC	CASSLVLAVSYEQYF
TRBV19	TRBJ2-5	.	.	TGTGCCAGTAGTATTACCTGGGGTAGAAAAGAGACCCAGTACTTC	CASSITWGRKETQYF
TRBV11-1	TRBJ1-1	TRBD1	.	TGTGCCAGCAGCTCAGGGGACAGGGCTAACACTGAAGCTTTCTTT	CASSSGDRANTEAFF
TRBV5-6	TRBJ1-3	TRBD1	.	TGTGCCAGCAGTCGGGACAGGTCGTGTGCTTTT	CASSRDRSCAF
TRBV28	TRBJ1-1	.	.	TGTGCCAGCACGCCGGTCGCGATCCAGGGGACTGAAGCTTTCTTT	CASTPVAIQGTEAFF
TRBV5-1	TRBJ2-1	TRBD2	.	TGCGCCAGCAGCTTGGGAGGTAGCGGGGGCTACAATGAGCAGTTCTTC	CASSLGGSGGYNEQFF
TRBV18	TRBJ2-2	.	.	TGTGCCAGCTCACCAGCATCCATGGGGGAGCTGTTTTTT	CASSPASMGELFF
TRBV5-1	TRBJ2-5	TRBD2	.	TGCGCCAGCAGCTTGGGCGGACTAGCGGCACAAGAGACCCAGTACTTC	CASSLGGLAAQETQYF
TRBV5-1	TRBJ2-1	.	.	TGCGCCAGCAGCTCCCAGACGCAAAGTATTAATGAGCAGTTCTTC	CASSSQTQSINEQFF
TRBV6-1	TRBJ1-1	.	.	TGTGCCAGCAGCCCTTCGGTCGTTGTTACTGAAGCTTTCTTT	CASSPSVVVTEAFF
TRBV30	TRBJ2-3	.	.	TGTGCCTGGAGTGTACTTCTAGGTCATACAGATACGCAGTATTTT	CAWSVLLGHTDTQYF
TRBV11-2	TRBJ2-7	.	.	TGTGCCAGCAACAATTCCCCCGTGCGGGGCCCTGCTAAGGAGCAGTACTTC	CASNNSPVRGPAKEQYF
TRBV5-4	TRBJ1-4	TRBD1	.	TGTGCCAGCAGCTTGCCCGGACAGGGCTATGAAAAACTGTTTTTT	CASSLPGQGYEKLFF
TRBV27	TRBJ2-1	.	.	TGTGCCAGCAGTTTGTGGCTAGCCAATGAGCAGTTCTTC	CASSLWLANEQFF
TRBV7-8	TRBJ2-7	.	once	TGTGCCAGCAGCTTAGGGTCTCGCGGGGCTCGGGAGCAGTACTTC	CASSLGSRGAREQYF
TRBV11-3	TRBJ2-1	.	.	TGTGCCAGCAGCTTTTACACGAGGGCCTACAGTGAGCAGTTCTTC	CASSFYTRAYSEQFF
TRBV15	TRBJ2-6	.	.	TGTGCCACCAGCAGAGGGGGCTCTGGGGCCAACGTCCTGACTTTC	CATSRGGSGANVLTF
TRBV20-1	TRBJ2-1	.	.	TGCAGTGCTAGTGTCGATGAGCAGTTCTTC	CSASVDEQFF
TRBV9	TRBJ1-5	.	.	TGTGCCAGCAGCGTAGCTCCGCCCCGGGGGGTCAGCAATCAGCCCCAGCATTTT	CASSVAPPRGVSNQPQHF
TRBV5-6	TRBJ1-3	.	.	TGTGCCAGCAGCCGCCGAGGGCCCGGAAACACCATATATTTT	CASSRRGPGNTIYF
TRBV5-4	TRBJ2-2	TRBD2	.	TGTGCCAGCCAACTAGCGGGACCAGGGGAGCTGTTTTTT	CASQLAGPGELFF
TRBV5-1	TRBJ2-5	.	.	TGCGCCAGCAGCTTCAATGGAAAAAGTGGGGAGACCCAGTACTTC	CASSFNGKSGETQYF
TRBV5-1	TRBJ2-1	TRBD1	.	TGCGCCACCCGGCTGGGACAGGTCAATGAGCAGTTCTTC	CATRLGQVNEQFF
TRBV11-2	TRBJ2-7	TRBD1	.	TGTGCCAGCAGCAAGGGACAGGGCCACTACGAGCAGTACTTC	CASSKGQGHYEQYF
TRBV7-8	TRBJ2-7	.	.	TGTGCCAGCAGCTTCGGGCCGCTCGCCGTGTACGAGCAGTACTTC	CASSFGPLAVYEQYF
TRBV9	TRBJ2-7	.	.	TGTGCCAGCAGCGTAGGGGCGGTTTCCTACGAGCAGTACTTC	CASSVGAVSYEQYF
TRBV18	TRBJ2-7	TRBD2	.	TGTGCCAGCTCACCAACGGGACTAGCGGGAGGTGCCTACGAGCAGTACTTC	CASSPTGLAGGAYEQYF
TRBV11-1	TRBJ2-2	.	.	TGTGCCAGCGGGATCCGGGTCACCGGGGAGCTGTTTTTT	CASGIRVTGELFF
TRBV19	TRBJ2-3	TRBD2	.	TGTGCCAGTAGTAAAGGACTAGCGGGAGGCGCAGATACGCAGTATTTT	CASSKGLAGGADTQYF
TRBV5-1	TRBJ2-1	TRBD2	.	TGCGCCAGCAGCCGGGGACTAGCGGGAAAGGGCTCCTACAATGAGCAGTTCTTC	CASSRGLAGKGSYNEQFF
TRBV19	TRBJ2-7	TRBD1	.	TGTGCCAGTATCCCTGACAGGGGGCACGAGCAGTACTTC	CASIPDRGHEQYF
TRBV9	TRBJ2-7	.	.	TGTGCCAGCAGCCGGTTGGGGTTCTCCTACGAGCAGTACTTC	CASSRLGFSYEQYF
TRBV29-1	TRBJ2-6	.	.	TGCAGCGCCGAGACCCAGACGGACTCTGGGGCCAACGTCCTGACTTTC	CSAETQTDSGANVLTF
TRBV25-1	TRBJ1-2	.	.	TGTGCCAGCAGTGGACTCAGGACAGCCAACTATGGCTACACCTTC	CASSGLRTANYGYTF
TRBV5-1	TRBJ1-2	.	.	TGCGCCAGCAGTAGGACGAGTGGGAATGGCTACACCTTC	CASSRTSGNGYTF
TRBV7-2	TRBJ2-7	TRBD1	.	TGTGCCAGCAGCTTAGGACAGGGGAGCGACGAGCAGTACTTC	CASSLGQGSDEQYF
TRBV7-9	TRBJ2-2	.	.	TGTGCCAGCAGCCCACAACGACAGGCCACCGGGGAGCTGTTTTTT	CASSPQRQATGELFF
TRBV18	TRBJ2-6	TRBD1	.	TGTGCCAGCTCTCTCTTTAGACAGGGGTTGTCTGGGGCCAACGTCCTGACTTTC	CASSLFRQGLSGANVLTF
TRBV20-1	TRBJ1-1	.	.	TGCAGTGCTAGAGGGACGGCTGAAGCTTTCTTT	CSARGTAEAFF
TRBV15	TRBJ2-3	.	.	TGTGCCACCAGCAGAGATGGACAAGCGTGGGATACGCAGTATTTT	CATSRDGQAWDTQYF
TRBV18	TRBJ1-1	.	.	TGTGCCAGCTCACCTCTGGAGGGGTTGAACACTGAAGCTTTCTTT	CASSPLEGLNTEAFF
TRBV7-7	TRBJ2-1	.	.	TGTGCCAGCAGCCCAGGACGCGCCTTGGAGCAGTTCTTC	CASSPGRALEQFF
TRBV5-5	TRBJ1-2	TRBD1	.	TGTGCCAGCAGCCCCAGGGGGGACTATGGCTACACCTTC	CASSPRGDYGYTF
TRBV27	TRBJ2-1	TRBD1	.	TGTGCCAGCAGTCCTACCGGGAAGGACAGGAGCTCCTACAATGAGCAGTTCTTC	CASSPTGKDRSSYNEQFF
TRBV7-9	TRBJ2-7	TRBD2	.	TGTGCCAGCAGCTTTACCCTTCTACTAGCGGGAGGGCTGGACGAGCAGTACTTC	CASSFTLLLAGGLDEQYF
TRBV11-3	TRBJ2-1	TRBD1	once	TGTGCCAGCAGCTCAGGACAGGGATCCTACAATGAGCAGTTCTTC	CASSSGQGSYNEQFF
TRBV15	TRBJ2-1	.	.	TGTGCCACCAGCAGAGATCAGTTAAGCTCCTACAATGAGCAGTTCTTC	CATSRDQLSSYNEQFF
TRBV5-1	TRBJ2-7	.	.	TGCGCCAGCAGCTTGGGGACAGTCAACGAGCAGTACTTC	CASSLGTVNEQYF
TRBV30	TRBJ2-1	.	.	TGTGCCTGGGGGATACAGGGCTTTGAGCAGTTCTTC	CAWGIQGFEQFF
TRBV7-9	TRBJ2-7	TRBD2	.	TGTGCCAGCAGCTTGGGAGGCGGGAGCTCCTACGAGCAGTACTTC	CASSLGGGSSYEQYF